These 32 T cell receptor beta chains share one sample of origin, sequenced in a study of shared clonotypes between healthy human individuals. The repertoire was sequenced with immunoSEQ multiplex PCR; TCRdb's copy has only in-frame clones and lacks some. The data hold about 1.5 million clones, with over 95% observed a single time. Sequenced sample: naive CD4+ T cells sorted from blood. Indicated subset: CD45RA+ positively selected. These receptors were collected from a man aged 30-40 years in good health.

The CDR3 DNA reads as TGTGCCAGCAGCCCAGGGGTTTTAGAGACCCAGTACTTC. It specifies CASSPGVLETQYF. V gene TRBV7-3 combines with J gene TRBJ2-5; D perhaps matches TRBD1 (6 bases). The CDR3 extends over 13 amino acids. Germline CDR1 is SGHTA and CDR2 is FQGTGA. Trimming left V 5 bases short and J 4 bases short, with 11 bases between.

As for this clone: Other DNA sequences in the same sample also yield this CDR3. The rearrangement uses TRBV9 and TRBJ2-2; D ambiguous. V shed 2 bases and J shed 1 base, with 9 bases lying between them. Germline lookup yields CDR1 SGDLS and CDR2 YYNGEE. This CDR3 comprises 15 residues. The CDR3 DNA is TGTGCCAGCAGCGTTGCCGGGCTGAACACCGGGGAGCTGTTTTTT. This translates into CASSVAGLNTGELFF.

The chain employs TRBV19 and TRBJ1-5; 11 positions match TRBD1. The germline CDR1 and CDR2 sequences are LNHDA and SQIVND (reference sequence). The trim removed 7 bases at V and 4 bases at J, leaving 15 bases unmatched. This CDR3 is 18 amino acids long. This CDR3 reads CASMKLGQGVSRNQPQHF. The DNA of the CDR3 is TGTGCCAGTATGAAACTGGGACAGGGGGTTAGTAGGAATCAGCCCCAGCATTTT.

The chain recombines TRBV11-2 with TRBJ2-5, with D tentatively TRBD1 (5 bases). The V end lost 4 bases, the J end lost 1 base, and 10 bases lay between the germline ends. CDR1 and CDR2 from the germline V gene are SGHAT and FQNNGV. The CDR3 has 14 amino acids. The CDR3 nucleotides read TGTGCCAGCAGCTCCCGACAGATCCAAGAGACCCAGTACTTC. Protein sequence: CASSSRQIQETQYF.

Comments on this clone: The same CDR3 also results from other DNA sequences found in this sample. This chain connects TRBV5-1 to TRBJ1-1, with D tentatively TRBD1 (6 bases). Germline CDR1 reads SGHRS; CDR2 reads YFSETQ. V lost 0 bases, J lost 0 bases, and 9 bases lay in between. The CDR3 contains 15 residues. CDR3 DNA sequence: TGCGCCAGCAGCTTGGATCGACAGGTGAACACTGAAGCTTTCTTT. Translated: CASSLDRQVNTEAFF.

The chain uses TRBV5-1 and TRBJ2-7, with 9 bases aligning to TRBD2. After removal of 0 bases from V and 5 bases from J, the junction contained 9 bases not matched to a gene. The CDR3 is 16 residues long. CDR1 is SGHRS, CDR2 YFSETQ, per germline. The CDR3 here is CASSLAGASGTHEQYF. The CDR3 nucleotides read TGCGCCAGCAGCTTGGCCGGGGCTAGCGGGACCCACGAGCAGTACTTC.

The V gene is TRBV5-4, the J gene TRBJ2-2; TRBD1 matches at 7 bases. V lost 4 bases and J lost 4; bases outside the gene matches: 10. CDR1 and CDR2 (germline): SGHNT, YYREEE (reference sequence). The CDR3 is 16 residues long. The CDR3 sequence is CASSQGQNRGTGELFF. DNA of the CDR3: TGTGCCAGCAGCCAGGGACAGAACAGGGGCACCGGGGAGCTGTTTTTT. Combining the CDR3 with reference TRBV5-4 and TRBJ2-2 gives the whole variable domain ETGVTQSPTHLIKTRGQQVTLRCSSQSGHNTVSWYQQALGQGPQFIFQYYREEENGRGNFPPRFSGLQFPNYSSELNVNALELDDSALYLCASSQGQNRGTGELFFGEGSRLTVL.

The genes are TRBV28 and TRBJ1-2, with D unresolved. The ends were cut back, 6 bases at V and 3 bases at J, with 8 bases in the middle. CDR3 length equals 12 residues. Per the germline V gene, CDR1 is MDHEN and CDR2 is SYDVKM. CDR3 sequence reads: CASRLAHYGYTF. CDR3 sequence (DNA): TGTGCCAGCAGACTGGCCCACTATGGCTACACCTTC.

The chain joins TRBV27 to TRBJ2-7; D call uncertain. Germline V lookup: CDR1 MNHEY, CDR2 SMNVEV (reference sequence). This CDR3 is built from 14 residues. Deletions cut 6 bases from V and 1 base from J, with 13 bases between. The DNA for the CDR3 is TGTGCCAGCAGACCCAGAGTGGCATCCTACGAGCAGTACTTC. Protein sequence: CASRPRVASYEQYF.

This CDR3 reads CAIRGQPAYEQYF. The CDR3 nucleotides are TGTGCCATCAGGGGACAGCCTGCCTACGAGCAGTACTTC. This rearrangement joins TRBV10-3 to TRBJ2-7; TRBD1 matches 7 bases. Germline V gene data show CDR1 as ENHRY and CDR2 as SYGVKD. The ends lost 6 bases at V and 2 bases at J; junction bases unmatched: 4. The CDR3 has 13 amino acids.

This rearrangement joins TRBV7-9 to TRBJ2-2; 9 bases align to TRBD2. V lost 5 bases and J lost 2; bases outside the gene matches: 3. Germline values: CDR1 SEHNR, CDR2 FQNEAQ (reference sequence). The CDR3 sequence is 15 residues long. The chain's CDR3 is CASSQAGGNTGELFF. For the CDR3, the DNA is TGTGCCAGCAGCCAAGCGGGGGGAAACACCGGGGAGCTGTTTTTT.

The V gene is TRBV7-9, the J gene TRBJ2-7; 7 bases agree with TRBD1. Germline V gives CDR1 SEHNR, CDR2 FQNEAQ (reference sequence). CDR3 size: 12 residues. The J segment lost 5 bases and the V segment lost 6 bases, leaving 4 bases of the junction unmatched. CDR3 region: CASRRQGNEQYF. Here the CDR3 DNA reads TGTGCCAGCAGACGACAGGGTAACGAGCAGTACTTC.

This chain uses TRBV5-6 with TRBJ2-3, with D tentatively TRBD2 (5 bases). V was cut by 0 bases and J by 4 bases, with 9 bases left in between. Germline-derived CDR1 and CDR2 are SGHDT and YYEEEE. CDR3 size: 14 residues. The CDR3 nucleotides read TGTGCCAGCAGCTTGGTGCTAGCCTCAGATACGCAGTATTTT. Protein: CASSLVLASDTQYF.

V and J are TRBV10-3 and TRBJ2-5, with 10 nucleotides matching TRBD2. Germline values: CDR1 ENHRY, CDR2 SYGVKD. Trimming cost V 6 bases and J 5 bases; bases outside gene matches: 15. CDR3 length: 17 amino acids. The CDR3 loop reads CAISTGTSAAGRETQYF. The CDR3 DNA reads TGTGCCATCAGCACTGGGACTAGCGCCGCAGGACGGGAGACCCAGTACTTC.

The chain uses TRBV19 and TRBJ1-1; tentatively, D is TRBD1 (5 bases). CDR1 is LNHDA, CDR2 SQIVND, per germline (reference sequence). V gave up 2 bases and J gave up 10 bases, with 17 bases separating them. The CDR3 is 14 residues long. Here the CDR3 reads CASSISPTGPGAFF. CDR3 coding DNA: TGTGCCAGTAGTATATCCCCCACAGGCCCCGGAGCTTTCTTT.

The chain links TRBV30 to TRBJ1-2; tentatively, D is TRBD1 (5 bases). Trimming left V 5 bases short and J 3 bases short, with 13 bases between. Germline CDR1 GTSNPN, CDR2 SVGIG (reference sequence). The length of the CDR3 is 13 residues. In nucleotides, the CDR3 is TGTGCCTGGGCGGGAGGAGGGGACTATGGCTACACCTTC. The encoded protein is CAWAGGGDYGYTF.

The chain recombines TRBV28 with TRBJ1-2, with a tentative D call TRBD1 (5 bases). V was shortened by 6 bases and J by 8 bases, with 25 bases between the two germline ends. Per the germline V gene, CDR1 is MDHEN and CDR2 is SYDVKM. The CDR3 consists of 16 residues. CDR3 nucleotide sequence: TGTGCCAGCAGCCCTCCCTCGGGGGGTTTTGGGATGGGCTACACCTTC. This translates into CASSPPSGGFGMGYTF.

This chain uses TRBV29-1 with TRBJ2-2; the match to TRBD2 covers 12 bases. V trimming: 6 bases; J trimming: 6 bases; junction bases outside the gene matches: 5. The germline V gene encodes CDR1 SQVTM and CDR2 ANQGSEA. The CDR3 extends over 14 amino acids. The CDR3 spells CSVSSGRASGELFF. In DNA form, the CDR3 reads TGCAGCGTGTCTAGCGGGAGGGCCTCCGGGGAGCTGTTTTTT.

The rearrangement links TRBV5-4 to TRBJ2-5, with a possible D match to TRBD1 (5 bases). Germline V lookup: CDR1 SGHNT, CDR2 YYREEE (reference sequence). Trimming shortened V by 5 bases and J by 6 bases, and 14 bases separated the two germline ends. CDR3 length: 13 residues. CDR3 in DNA: TGTGCCAGCAGTCAGCCAGGGATCCAGACCCAGTACTTC. Protein: CASSQPGIQTQYF.

A few counts support this clone. Here the CDR3 reads CASSLGPDDTEAFF. DNA of the CDR3: TGTGCCAGCAGCTTGGGGCCGGACGACACTGAAGCTTTCTTT. J is TRBJ1-1 and V is TRBV11-3; D is perhaps TRBD1 (5 bases). This CDR3 is 14 amino acids long. Germline CDR1 reads SGHNT; CDR2 reads YENEEA. V gave up 3 bases and J gave up 3 bases, with 11 bases separating them.

V gene TRBV11-2 combines with J gene TRBJ2-2; 12 nucleotides match TRBD2. The CDR3 has 15 residues. CDR1 and CDR2 from the germline V gene are SGHAT and FQNNGV. V lost 6 bases to trimming and J lost 1 base; unmatched junction nucleotides: 0. The chain's CDR3 is CASRGLAGNTGELFF. The CDR3 coding sequence is TGTGCCAGCAGGGGACTAGCGGGGAACACCGGGGAGCTGTTTTTT.

On this clone itself: The sample holds other DNA sequences that translate to the same CDR3. The rearrangement joins TRBV28 to TRBJ1-5, with TRBD1 identical over 8 bases. The junction had 7 bases not matched to a gene; V was cut back by 5 bases and J by 4 bases. The CDR3 length is 15 residues. In germline, CDR1 is MDHEN, CDR2 SYDVKM. The CDR3 region is CASSLLDRENQPQHF. DNA for the CDR3: TGTGCCAGCAGTCTCCTGGACAGGGAGAATCAGCCCCAGCATTTT.

V and J are TRBV6-6 and TRBJ1-1; 9 nucleotides agree with TRBD1. The junction had 12 bases not matched to a gene; V was cut back by 5 bases and J by 5 bases. Germline lookup yields CDR1 MNHNY and CDR2 SVGAGI (reference sequence). The CDR3 extends over 16 amino acids. This chain's CDR3 is CASSGTQGAVLTEAFF. CDR3 coding DNA: TGTGCCAGCAGTGGGACACAGGGGGCTGTTTTAACTGAAGCTTTCTTT.

V usage is TRBV2 and J usage is TRBJ2-7, with 8 bases identical to TRBD2. CDR1 and CDR2 (germline): SNHLY, FYNNEI. This CDR3 has 17 residues. J lost 0 bases, V lost 2 bases, and 9 bases had no gene match. CDR3 amino acids: CASSEPRAGALSYEQYF. The DNA of the CDR3 is TGTGCCAGCAGTGAACCACGAGCGGGAGCACTCTCCTACGAGCAGTACTTC.

The CDR3 nucleotides read TGCGCCAGCAGCCTTTCGCAGCTAGCGGGGGGGCGTTGGAGCACAGATACGCAGTATTTT. Translation: CASSLSQLAGGRWSTDTQYF. This chain links TRBV5-1 with TRBJ2-3; 12 bases match TRBD2. The germline V gene encodes CDR1 SGHRS and CDR2 YFSETQ. The CDR3 length is 20 residues. With 4 bases clipped from V and 0 bases from J, the junction kept 15 bases outside the gene matches.

With regard to this clone: Other DNA sequences of this sample code for an identical CDR3. The chain couples TRBV5-1 to TRBJ1-5; D gene uncertain. The CDR3 length is 13 residues. Trimming shortened V by 0 bases and J by 4 bases, and 5 bases separated the two germline ends. The germline V gene has CDR1 SGHRS and CDR2 YFSETQ. The CDR3 DNA is TGCGCCAGCAGCTTGGCTCCTAATCAGCCCCAGCATTTT. It encodes CASSLAPNQPQHF.

The chain is built from TRBV4-1 and TRBJ2-7; 7 bases fit TRBD2. This CDR3 contains 14 residues. Germline V gives CDR1 MGHRA, CDR2 YSYEKL. V gave up 1 base and J gave up 2 bases; unmatched junction bases: 2. This CDR3 is CASSQGGGAYEQYF. The CDR3 region has the DNA TGCGCCAGCAGCCAAGGGGGAGGGGCCTACGAGCAGTACTTC.

The J gene is TRBJ2-1, the V gene TRBV5-1; D is unresolved. The length of the CDR3 is 14 residues. V shed 2 bases and J shed 4 bases, with 10 bases lying between them. CDR1 and CDR2 (germline): SGHRS, YFSETQ. The CDR3 loop reads CASSLSQSYNEQFF. CDR3 sequence (DNA): TGCGCCAGCAGCTTAAGTCAATCGTACAATGAGCAGTTCTTC. The whole variable domain, remainder taken from reference TRBV5-1 and TRBJ2-1, is KAGVTQTPRYLIKTRGQQVTLSCSPISGHRSVSWYQQTPGQGLQFLFEYFSETQRNKGNFPGRFSGRQFSNSRSEMNVSTLELGDSALYLCASSLSQSYNEQFFGPGTRLTVL.

The genes are TRBV19 and TRBJ1-1; D may be TRBD1 (5 bases). Germline V gives CDR1 LNHDA, CDR2 SQIVND (reference sequence). Deletions cut 6 bases from V and 7 bases from J, with 12 bases between. This CDR3 is 12 amino acids long. The DNA of the CDR3 is TGTGCCAGTAGCGTACGGGACGGTGAAGCTTTCTTT. Its translation is CASSVRDGEAFF. The entire variable domain, with the rest obtained from reference TRBV19 and TRBJ1-1, is as follows: DGGITQSPKYLFRKEGQNVTLSCEQNLNHDAMYWYRQDPGQGLRLIYYSQIVNDFQKGDIAEGYSVSREKKESFPLTVTSAQKNPTAFYLCASSVRDGEAFFGQGTRLTVV.

The V call is TRBV11-2, the J call TRBJ2-5; unclear D gene. CDR1 SGHAT and CDR2 FQNNGV come from the germline V gene. The CDR3 has 13 amino acids. The V end was cut by 2 bases, the J end by 2 bases, with 6 bases between. The CDR3 spells CASSLSRQETQYF. DNA for the CDR3: TGTGCCAGCAGCTTAAGCAGGCAAGAGACCCAGTACTTC.

The V gene is TRBV5-5, the J gene TRBJ2-7; perhaps D is TRBD1 or TRBD2 (5 bases each). The CDR3 sequence is 13 residues long. V dropped 2 bases and J dropped 5 bases, with 11 bases sitting between them. Germline CDR1 is SGHKS and CDR2 is YYEKEE (reference sequence). DNA for the CDR3: TGTGCCAGCAGCTTAGAGAGGGGCGACGAGCAGTACTTC. This encodes CASSLERGDEQYF.

Comment on this clone: The same CDR3 also results from other DNA sequences found in this sample. V gene TRBV27 combines with J gene TRBJ2-5, with D possibly TRBD2 on 6 matching bases. CDR1 and CDR2 (germline): MNHEY, SMNVEV (reference sequence). Trimming left V 9 bases short and J 3 bases short, with 8 bases between. This CDR3 is 11 amino acids long. DNA for the CDR3: TGTGCCAGTGGGAGGAAAGAGACCCAGTACTTC. Its protein product is CASGRKETQYF.